The sample holds many counts of the clone carrying this TCR beta chain. Volunteers from a blood bank in Maryland, USA, constituted the healthy controls. Preparation of the unsorted libraries drew on 2 million PBMCs stored at -80 C. The CDR3 runs to 15 residues. Germline loops: CDR1 MDHEN, CDR2 SYDVKM. V lost 7 bases, J lost 1 base, and 9 bases stayed unmatched. This record comes from a study of neurological immune-mediated disorders. The cDNA came from 5'RACE, which used 10-nucleotide random UMIs. Sequencing runs each generated in excess of 190 million TCR-beta sequences derived from 15-18 subjects. TCRdb analysed the 5' RACE reads with MiXCR anew, one entry per CDR3 protein. The sample consists of about 79,000 distinct CDR3 sequences, about 14% of them appearing once.

The rearrangement uses TRBV28 and TRBJ1-1; 7 bases fit TRBD1. Sequences were obtained from PBMCs. The sequence was collected from a woman aged 45-65 years in good health. This chain's CDR3 is CASMSLGTANTEAFF. The DNA for the CDR3 is TGTGCCAGCATGAGCCTTGGGACAGCGAACACTGAAGCTTTCTTT.